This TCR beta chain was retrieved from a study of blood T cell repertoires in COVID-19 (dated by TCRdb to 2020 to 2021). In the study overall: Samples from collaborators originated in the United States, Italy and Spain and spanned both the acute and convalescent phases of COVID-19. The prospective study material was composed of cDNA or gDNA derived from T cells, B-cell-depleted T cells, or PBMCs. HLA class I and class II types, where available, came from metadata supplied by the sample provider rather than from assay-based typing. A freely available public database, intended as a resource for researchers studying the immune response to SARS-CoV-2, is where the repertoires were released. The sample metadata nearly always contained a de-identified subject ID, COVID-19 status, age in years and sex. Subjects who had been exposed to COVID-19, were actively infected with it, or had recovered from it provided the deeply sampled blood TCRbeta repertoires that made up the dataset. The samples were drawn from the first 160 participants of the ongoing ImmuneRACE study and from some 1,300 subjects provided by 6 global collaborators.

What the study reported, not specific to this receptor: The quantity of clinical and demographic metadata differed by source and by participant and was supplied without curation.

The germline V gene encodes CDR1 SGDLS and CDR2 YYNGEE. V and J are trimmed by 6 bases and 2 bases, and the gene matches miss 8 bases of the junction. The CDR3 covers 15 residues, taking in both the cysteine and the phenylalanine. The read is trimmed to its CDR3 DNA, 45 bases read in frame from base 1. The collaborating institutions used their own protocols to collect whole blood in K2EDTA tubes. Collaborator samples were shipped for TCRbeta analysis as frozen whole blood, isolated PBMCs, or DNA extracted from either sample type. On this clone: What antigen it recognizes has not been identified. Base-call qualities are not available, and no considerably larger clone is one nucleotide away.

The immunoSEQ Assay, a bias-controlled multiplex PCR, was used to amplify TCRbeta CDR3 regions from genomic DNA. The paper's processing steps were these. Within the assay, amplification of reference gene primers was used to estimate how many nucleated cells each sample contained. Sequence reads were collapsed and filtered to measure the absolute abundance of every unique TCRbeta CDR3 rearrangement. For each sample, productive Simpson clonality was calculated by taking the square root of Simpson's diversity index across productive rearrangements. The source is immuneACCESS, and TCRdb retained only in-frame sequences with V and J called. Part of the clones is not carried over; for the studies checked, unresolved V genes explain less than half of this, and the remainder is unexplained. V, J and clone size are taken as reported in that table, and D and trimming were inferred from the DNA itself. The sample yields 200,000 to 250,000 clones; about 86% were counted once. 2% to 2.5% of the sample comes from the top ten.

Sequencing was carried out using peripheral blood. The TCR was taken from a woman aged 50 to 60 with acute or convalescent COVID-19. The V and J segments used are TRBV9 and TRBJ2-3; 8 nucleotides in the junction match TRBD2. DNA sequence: TGTGCCAGCACTCCCGCCGGGGGGGCCACAGATACGCAGTATTTT. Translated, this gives CASTPAGGATDTQYF.